This is a list of T cell receptor beta chains from one sample in a study of T cells in narcolepsy. TCRdb's table, derived via immunoSEQ multiplex PCR, lists solely in-frame clones and lacks some. The table lists about 20,000 clones, approximately 81% of them singletons. Material for sequencing was memory (CD45RA-) CD4+ T cells from blood. The receptors shown here come from a human donor in good health. The CDR3 runs from the conserved cysteine through the conserved F or W. D genes are given only for firm matches. Part of the rows lack a size; the others show once, few, many or a class for expanded clones.

d_gene: NA
abundance: NA
v_gene: TRBV6-1
j_gene: TRBJ1-3
CDR3aa: CASSVRGVDGNTIYF
CDR3nt: TGTGCCAGCAGTGTACGAGGGGTAGACGGAAACACCATATATTTT

d_gene: NA
abundance: NA
v_gene: TRBV5-1
j_gene: TRBJ1-3
CDR3aa: CASSLDRATGNTIYF
CDR3nt: TGCGCCAGCAGCTTGGACCGGGCGACTGGAAACACCATATATTTT

d_gene: TRBD1
abundance: NA
v_gene: TRBV7-7
j_gene: TRBJ1-1
CDR3aa: CASSSDRGGEAFF
CDR3nt: TGTGCTAGCAGTTCGGACAGGGGGGGCGAAGCTTTCTTT

d_gene: TRBD1
abundance: NA
v_gene: TRBV5-1
j_gene: TRBJ1-2
CDR3aa: CASSEPGQAYGYTF
CDR3nt: TGCGCCAGCAGCGAACCGGGACAGGCCTATGGCTACACCTTC

d_gene: NA
abundance: few
v_gene: TRBV25-1
j_gene: TRBJ1-6
CDR3aa: CASMRGISPLHF
CDR3nt: TGTGCCAGCATGCGAGGGATTTCACCCCTCCACTTT

d_gene: TRBD1
abundance: NA
v_gene: TRBV5-4
j_gene: TRBJ2-7
CDR3aa: CASSYGQGSVSYEQYF
CDR3nt: TGTGCCAGCAGCTACGGACAGGGGTCGGTGTCCTACGAGCAGTACTTC

d_gene: NA
abundance: NA
v_gene: TRBV7-2
j_gene: TRBJ1-1
CDR3aa: CASSSETWTAFF
CDR3nt: TGTGCCAGCAGCTCAGAAACCTGGACAGCTTTCTTT

d_gene: TRBD1
abundance: NA
v_gene: TRBV11-3
j_gene: TRBJ2-7
CDR3aa: CASSSKGANAYEQYF
CDR3nt: TGTGCCAGCAGCTCCAAGGGGGCAAACGCCTACGAGCAGTACTTC

d_gene: TRBD1
abundance: NA
v_gene: TRBV7-3
j_gene: TRBJ2-5
CDR3aa: CASSLTGQVQETQYF
CDR3nt: TGTGCCAGCAGCTTAACAGGACAGGTCCAAGAGACCCAGTACTTC

d_gene: NA
abundance: NA
v_gene: TRBV6-5
j_gene: TRBJ1-5
CDR3aa: CASSQYSNQPQHF
CDR3nt: TGTGCCAGCAGTCAGTATAGCAATCAGCCCCAGCATTTT

d_gene: TRBD2
abundance: medium-sized
v_gene: TRBV6-5
j_gene: TRBJ2-7
CDR3aa: CASRGLAGVHEQYF
CDR3nt: TGTGCCAGCAGGGGACTAGCGGGAGTCCACGAGCAGTACTTC

d_gene: TRBD2
abundance: NA
v_gene: TRBV2
j_gene: TRBJ2-7
CDR3aa: CASTRAGDYEQYF
CDR3nt: TGTGCCAGCACTCGTGCGGGGGACTACGAGCAGTACTTC

d_gene: NA
abundance: NA
v_gene: TRBV10-3
j_gene: TRBJ2-7
CDR3aa: CAIRHTGSGYEQYF
CDR3nt: TGTGCCATCAGGCACACAGGGAGTGGTTACGAGCAGTACTTC

d_gene: NA
abundance: once
v_gene: TRBV18
j_gene: TRBJ1-2
CDR3aa: CASSPPIRLNYGYTF
CDR3nt: TGTGCCAGCTCACCACCGATCCGTCTTAACTATGGCTACACCTTC

d_gene: TRBD2
abundance: NA
v_gene: TRBV7-2
j_gene: TRBJ2-5
CDR3aa: CASSQGLAGGLETQYF
CDR3nt: TGTGCCAGCAGTCAAGGACTAGCGGGGGGGCTAGAGACCCAGTACTTC

d_gene: TRBD1
abundance: NA
v_gene: TRBV5-6
j_gene: TRBJ1-2
CDR3aa: CASSWGLQGARGYTF
CDR3nt: TGTGCCAGCAGCTGGGGCTTACAGGGGGCGCGCGGCTACACCTTC

d_gene: TRBD2
abundance: NA
v_gene: TRBV9
j_gene: TRBJ2-3
CDR3aa: CASSVGVAGGSTDTQYF
CDR3nt: TGTGCCAGCAGCGTAGGGGTAGCGGGGGGCAGCACAGATACGCAGTATTTT

d_gene: TRBD1
abundance: NA
v_gene: TRBV10-2
j_gene: TRBJ2-3
CDR3aa: CASTQGALTDTQYF
CDR3nt: TGCGCCAGCACCCAGGGGGCCCTTACAGATACGCAGTATTTT

d_gene: NA
abundance: NA
v_gene: TRBV28
j_gene: TRBJ1-3
CDR3aa: CASGTVHSGNTIYF
CDR3nt: TGTGCCAGCGGCACAGTCCACTCTGGAAACACCATATATTTT

d_gene: TRBD2
abundance: NA
v_gene: TRBV6-1
j_gene: TRBJ2-1
CDR3aa: CASSGGGSYNEQFF
CDR3nt: TGTGCCAGCAGTGGGGGGGGTTCCTACAATGAGCAGTTCTTC

d_gene: TRBD1
abundance: few
v_gene: TRBV5-1
j_gene: TRBJ1-3
CDR3aa: CASSSGTGTGNTIYF
CDR3nt: TGCGCCAGCAGCTCGGGGACAGGGACTGGAAACACCATATATTTT

d_gene: NA
abundance: NA
v_gene: TRBV18
j_gene: TRBJ1-5
CDR3aa: CASSPSRNQPQHF
CDR3nt: TGTGCCAGCTCACCATCCCGAAATCAGCCCCAGCATTTT

d_gene: NA
abundance: NA
v_gene: TRBV6-5
j_gene: TRBJ1-2
CDR3aa: CASSEVVANYGYTF
CDR3nt: TGTGCCAGCAGTGAAGTGGTAGCTAACTATGGCTACACCTTC

d_gene: NA
abundance: NA
v_gene: TRBV2
j_gene: TRBJ1-3
CDR3aa: CASSAMPGQGPLGNTIYF
CDR3nt: TGTGCCAGCAGTGCAATGCCGGGGCAGGGACCCCTTGGAAACACCATATATTTT

d_gene: TRBD2
abundance: once
v_gene: TRBV15
j_gene: TRBJ2-5
CDR3aa: CATSTATSGVPQETQYF
CDR3nt: TGTGCCACCAGCACCGCCACTAGCGGGGTGCCCCAAGAGACCCAGTACTTC

d_gene: NA
abundance: NA
v_gene: TRBV5-4
j_gene: TRBJ2-3
CDR3aa: CASSLGSPSTDTQYF
CDR3nt: TGTGCCAGCAGCTTAGGGTCCCCGAGCACAGATACGCAGTATTTT

d_gene: NA
abundance: NA
v_gene: TRBV6-1
j_gene: TRBJ1-6
CDR3aa: CATFLQGGSPLHF
CDR3nt: TGTGCCACCTTTTTGCAGGGCGGTTCACCCCTCCACTTT

d_gene: NA
abundance: NA
v_gene: TRBV19
j_gene: TRBJ1-1
CDR3aa: CASSTGQTKSTEAFF
CDR3nt: TGTGCCAGTAGTACTGGACAGACAAAGTCTACTGAAGCTTTCTTT

d_gene: NA
abundance: NA
v_gene: TRBV4-2
j_gene: TRBJ2-6
CDR3aa: CASSQDSKGAFGANVLTF
CDR3nt: TGTGCCAGCAGCCAAGATTCCAAGGGAGCCTTTGGGGCCAACGTCCTGACTTTC

d_gene: TRBD1
abundance: NA
v_gene: TRBV7-2
j_gene: TRBJ1-1
CDR3aa: CASSLGTGQPMNTEAFF
CDR3nt: TGTGCCAGCAGCCTAGGAACGGGACAGCCTATGAACACTGAAGCTTTCTTT

d_gene: TRBD1
abundance: few
v_gene: TRBV5-1
j_gene: TRBJ1-4
CDR3aa: CASSGGDSPGEKLFF
CDR3nt: TGCGCCAGCAGCGGGGGGGACAGCCCGGGTGAAAAACTGTTTTTT

d_gene: NA
abundance: NA
v_gene: TRBV7-9
j_gene: TRBJ2-5
CDR3aa: CASSLGDTGGETQYF
CDR3nt: TGTGCCAGCAGCTTAGGGGACACGGGGGGAGAGACCCAGTACTTC

d_gene: NA
abundance: NA
v_gene: TRBV19
j_gene: TRBJ2-3
CDR3aa: CASSTGAVTDTQYF
CDR3nt: TGTGCCAGTAGTACAGGGGCAGTCACAGATACGCAGTATTTT

d_gene: NA
abundance: NA
v_gene: TRBV5-6
j_gene: TRBJ2-7
CDR3aa: CASSLSGAYEQYF
CDR3nt: TGTGCCAGCAGCTTGTCGGGAGCCTACGAGCAGTACTTC

d_gene: NA
abundance: NA
v_gene: TRBV6-1
j_gene: TRBJ2-1
CDR3aa: CASSESWGSYNEQFF
CDR3nt: TGTGCCAGCAGTGAAAGTTGGGGCAGCTACAATGAGCAGTTCTTC

d_gene: TRBD1
abundance: NA
v_gene: TRBV25-1
j_gene: TRBJ2-4
CDR3aa: CASSGRQGQNIQYF
CDR3nt: TGTGCCAGCAGTGGACGACAGGGTCAAAACATTCAGTACTTC

d_gene: NA
abundance: once
v_gene: TRBV4-3
j_gene: TRBJ2-3
CDR3aa: CASSQAIGGGEGNTQYF
CDR3nt: TGCGCCAGCAGCCAAGCAATAGGTGGAGGGGAAGGGAATACGCAGTATTTT

d_gene: TRBD2
abundance: once
v_gene: TRBV18
j_gene: TRBJ2-7
CDR3aa: CASSPLAGEGEQYF
CDR3nt: TGTGCCAGCTCACCCCTAGCGGGGGAAGGCGAGCAGTACTTC